This passage covers 17 T cell receptor beta chains from one sample sequenced in a study of control samples from healthy donors and cancer patients. The table came from immunoSEQ multiplex PCR; TCRdb's copy has only in-frame clones and leaves some out. The sample includes some 140,000 clones, more than 90% of them seen just once. Sequenced input: blood. Receptor source: a man aged 25 to 40 in good health.

This chain connects TRBV28 to TRBJ2-7, with D perhaps matching TRBD1 (6 bases). Germline-derived CDR1 and CDR2 are MDHEN and SYDVKM. V was clipped by 3 bases and J by 4 bases, with 16 bases between them. The CDR3 spans 15 residues. CDR3 nucleotide sequence: TGTGCCAGCAGTTTCTTACAGGGCACACTTTACGAGCAGTACTTC. This codes for CASSFLQGTLYEQYF.

V gene TRBV18 combines with J gene TRBJ2-5; D call uncertain. The length of the CDR3 is 12 residues. V gave up 3 bases and J gave up 4 bases, with 6 bases separating them. Germline lookup yields CDR1 KGHSH and CDR2 LQKENI. This CDR3 is CASSPERETQYF. In nucleotides, the CDR3 is TGTGCCAGCTCACCTGAGCGAGAGACCCAGTACTTC.

This chain links TRBV6-1 with TRBJ1-1, with TRBD1 matching 8 bases. The trim removed 3 bases at V and 6 bases at J, leaving 12 bases unmatched. There are 16 residues in the CDR3. From germline, CDR1 is MNHNS and CDR2 SASEGT. CDR3 loop: CASSEEPGTGASEAFF. As DNA, the CDR3 is TGTGCCAGCAGTGAGGAACCTGGGACAGGCGCTTCTGAAGCTTTCTTT.

The chain links TRBV7-8 to TRBJ1-1; D not certain. Germline lookup yields CDR1 SGHVS and CDR2 FQNEAQ. The CDR3 runs 13 residues. V was trimmed by 2 bases and J by 5 bases, leaving 9 bases between them. The CDR3 sequence is CASSLIGGTEAFF. Written as DNA, the CDR3 is TGTGCCAGCAGCTTAATCGGTGGGACTGAAGCTTTCTTT.

This chain connects TRBV6-2 or TRBV6-3 to TRBJ2-2, with D unclear. CDR1 is MNHEY, CDR2 SVGEGT, per germline. The CDR3 totals 14 residues. V was shortened by 2 bases and J by 1 base, with 5 bases between the two germline ends. The CDR3 region has the DNA TGTGCCAGCAGTTACGAACTGAACACCGGGGAGCTGTTTTTT. It specifies CASSYELNTGELFF.

The chain couples TRBV28 to TRBJ1-4; tentatively, D is TRBD1 (6 bases). The CDR3 sequence is 13 residues long. The germline V gene has CDR1 MDHEN and CDR2 SYDVKM. Trimming took 7 bases from V and 4 from J, leaving 10 bases between them. In DNA, the CDR3 is TGTGCCAGCACAGGACAGCTTAATGAAAAACTGTTTTTT. It codes for CASTGQLNEKLFF.

This clone was detected only a few times. This chain uses TRBV6-6 with TRBJ2-2, with D uncertain. The CDR3 loop spans 11 amino acids. V dropped 7 bases and J dropped 8 bases, with 8 bases sitting between them. Germline CDR1 is MNHNY and CDR2 is SVGAGI (reference sequence). The CDR3 nucleotides read TGTGCCAGCACGTCTCCAGGGGAGCTGTTTTTT. Translated, it gives CASTSPGELFF.

The genes are TRBV28 and TRBJ1-5, with a tentative D call TRBD1 (5 bases). Germline V gives CDR1 MDHEN, CDR2 SYDVKM. The CDR3 has 16 amino acids. Trimming took 6 bases from V and 4 from J, leaving 19 bases between them. The CDR3 loop reads CASSPIGTSRNQPQHF. CDR3 DNA sequence: TGTGCCAGCAGCCCAATTGGGACTTCCAGAAATCAGCCCCAGCATTTT.

The gene calls are TRBV2 and TRBJ1-5, with D uncertain. CDR1 is SNHLY, CDR2 FYNNEI, per germline. The CDR3 sequence is 14 residues long. V was shortened by 4 bases and J by 3 bases, with 10 bases between the two germline ends. The CDR3 spells CASSVGRVNQPQHF. The CDR3 coding sequence is TGTGCCAGCAGTGTAGGCCGGGTCAATCAGCCCCAGCATTTT. The whole variable domain, remainder taken from reference TRBV2 and TRBJ1-5, is EPEVTQTPSHQVTQMGQEVILRCVPISNHLYFYWYRQILGQKVEFLVSFYNNEISEKSEIFDDQFSVERPDGSNFTLKIRSTKLEDSAMYFCASSVGRVNQPQHFGDGTRLSIL.

The chain links TRBV6-5 to TRBJ2-7; 12 bases map to TRBD1. Unmatched junction bases numbered 7, after V lost 6 bases and J lost 4 bases. Germline V gene lookup returns CDR1 MNHEY and CDR2 SVGAGI. The CDR3 is 15 residues long. The CDR3 region has the DNA TGTGCCAGCAGAGTGGGGACAGGGGGCAGGTACGAGCAGTACTTC. Translating it yields CASRVGTGGRYEQYF.

The chain couples TRBV10-3 to TRBJ1-3; D is ambiguous. Trimming took 6 bases from V and 0 from J, leaving 15 bases between them. Germline CDR1 and CDR2: ENHRY and SYGVKD. The CDR3 extends over 16 amino acids. The CDR3 coding sequence is TGTGCCATCAGAACCGGCAGGTCAGCCTCTGGAAACACCATATATTTT. The encoded protein is CAIRTGRSASGNTIYF.

The chain couples TRBV11-2 to TRBJ1-2; tentative D call: TRBD1 (5 bases). The CDR3 length is 12 residues. V dropped 2 bases and J dropped 7 bases, with 8 bases sitting between them. Germline CDR1 SGHAT, CDR2 FQNNGV. This chain's CDR3 is CASSLYGGGYTF. In DNA form, the CDR3 reads TGTGCCAGCAGCTTATACGGGGGTGGCTACACCTTC. Full variable domain (remainder filled in from reference TRBV11-2 and TRBJ1-2): EAGVAQSPRYKIIEKRQSVAFWCNPISGHATLYWYQQILGQGPKLLIQFQNNGVVDDSQLPKDRFSAERLKGVDSTLKIQPAKLEDSAVYLCASSLYGGGYTFGSGTRLTVV.

This rearrangement joins TRBV6-6 to TRBJ2-1; D might be TRBD1 (6 bases). This CDR3 has 14 amino acids. The V gene's germline CDR1 is MNHNY and CDR2 SVGAGI (reference sequence). Trimming took off 8 bases at V and 0 bases at J, with 11 bases between the two ends. The CDR3 DNA sequence: TGTGCCAGCCGGGAAGGGGGCTCCTACAATGAGCAGTTCTTC. Protein sequence: CASREGGSYNEQFF.

This clone was seen only a few times. The V call is TRBV28, the J call TRBJ2-7, with 10 bases matching TRBD2. Germline V gene data show CDR1 as MDHEN and CDR2 as SYDVKM. The CDR3 is 14 amino acids. V lost 9 bases and J lost 6; bases outside the gene matches: 11. The CDR3 DNA reads TGTGCCAGTCGAAGGACTAGCGGAACCGGCGAGCAGTACTTC. The encoded protein is CASRRTSGTGEQYF. The full variable domain, completed using reference TRBV28 and TRBJ2-7, is DVKVTQSSRYLVKRTGEKVFLECVQDMDHENMFWYRQDPGLGLRLIYFSYDVKMKEKGDIPEGYSVSREKKERFSLILESASTNQTSMYLCASRRTSGTGEQYFGPGTRLTVT.

The chain couples TRBV6-5 to TRBJ1-1, with 7 positions matching TRBD1. The junction had 4 bases not matched to a gene; V was cut back by 2 bases and J by 4 bases. The length of the CDR3 is 14 residues. Looked up from germline, CDR1 is MNHEY and CDR2 is SVGAGI. CDR3 amino acids: CASSYDRALTEAFF. CDR3 in DNA: TGTGCCAGCAGTTACGACAGGGCACTCACTGAAGCTTTCTTT.

The rearrangement uses TRBV7-9 and TRBJ1-1; D remains unclear. The V gene's germline CDR1 is SEHNR and CDR2 FQNEAQ (reference sequence). This CDR3 is 16 amino acids long. V was trimmed by 2 bases and J by 1 base, leaving 14 bases between them. CDR3 sequence (DNA): TGTGCCAGCAGCTTAATAGGTAGTTGGGCGAACACTGAAGCTTTCTTT. Residues: CASSLIGSWANTEAFF.

The chain employs TRBV6-2 or TRBV6-3 and TRBJ1-1; possibly TRBD1 for D (6 bases). From germline, CDR1 is MNHEY and CDR2 SVGEGT. Trimming removed 5 bases from V and 0 bases from J, with 19 bases in between. The CDR3 runs to 17 residues. The chain's CDR3 is CASSKSTGRFVNTEAFF. As DNA, the CDR3 is TGTGCCAGCAGTAAATCGACAGGTCGGTTCGTGAACACTGAAGCTTTCTTT.